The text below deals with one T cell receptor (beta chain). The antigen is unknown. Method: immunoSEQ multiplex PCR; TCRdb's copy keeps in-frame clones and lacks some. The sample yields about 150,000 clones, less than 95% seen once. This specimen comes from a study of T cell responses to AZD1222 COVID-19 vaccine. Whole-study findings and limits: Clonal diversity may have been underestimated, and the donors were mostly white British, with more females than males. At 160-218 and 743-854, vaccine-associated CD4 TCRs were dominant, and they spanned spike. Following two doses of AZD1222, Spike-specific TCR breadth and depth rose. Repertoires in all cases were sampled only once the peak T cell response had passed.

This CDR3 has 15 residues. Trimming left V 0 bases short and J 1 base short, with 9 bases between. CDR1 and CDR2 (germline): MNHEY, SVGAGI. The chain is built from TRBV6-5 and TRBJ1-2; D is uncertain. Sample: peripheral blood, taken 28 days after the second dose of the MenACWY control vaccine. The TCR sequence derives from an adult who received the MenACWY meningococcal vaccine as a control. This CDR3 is CASSYSPTFNYGYTF. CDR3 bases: TGTGCCAGCAGTTACTCACCGACCTTTAACTATGGCTACACCTTC.